Listed below are T cell receptor beta chains from one sample, sequenced in a study of spatial heterogeneity in lung cancer. One entry per CDR3 protein results from TCRdb running MiXCR on the 5' RACE reads. The repertoire holds about 50,000 distinct CDR3 sequences, with 7.5% to 8% as singletons. The sequences come from PBMCs, collected at surgery. These receptors all come from a female donor with early-stage non-small cell lung cancer. CDR3s include the opening cysteine and the closing phenylalanine or tryptophan. Each record gives: CDR3 protein, CDR3 DNA, V gene, J gene, D gene, clone size. A D gene is named only where the DNA matches it firmly. Expanded clones are given a class, and other clones once, few, many or no size at all.

CDR3aa: CSVTGLPSSGNTIYF; CDR3nt: TGCAGCGTTACGGGACTTCCTAGCTCTGGAAACACCATATATTTT; v_gene: TRBV29-1; j_gene: TRBJ1-3; d_gene: -; abundance: few
CDR3aa: CASSYRTGTSYEQYF; CDR3nt: TGTGCCAGCAGTTACCGGACAGGGACTTCCTACGAGCAGTACTTC; v_gene: TRBV5-4; j_gene: TRBJ2-7; d_gene: TRBD1; abundance: few
CDR3aa: CSARDLQGKLYEQYF; CDR3nt: TGCAGTGCTAGAGACCTACAGGGAAAACTCTACGAGCAGTACTTC; v_gene: TRBV20-1; j_gene: TRBJ2-7; d_gene: -; abundance: many
CDR3aa: CASSITFLSEQPQHF; CDR3nt: TGTGCCAGCAGTATAACCTTTCTGTCCGAACAGCCCCAGCATTTT; v_gene: TRBV6-1; j_gene: TRBJ1-5; d_gene: -; abundance: -
CDR3aa: CSAKKAAGRSGEQYF; CDR3nt: TGCAGCGCCAAAAAGGCGGCCGGCCGATCAGGAGAGCAGTACTTC; v_gene: TRBV29-1; j_gene: TRBJ2-7; d_gene: -; abundance: many
CDR3aa: CASNDSQGSYEQYF; CDR3nt: TGTGCCAGCAATGATAGCCAGGGGAGCTACGAGCAGTACTTC; v_gene: TRBV6-1; j_gene: TRBJ2-7; d_gene: -; abundance: -
CDR3aa: CASTDTTSGGDTGELFF; CDR3nt: TGTGCCAGCACCGATACCACTAGCGGGGGAGACACCGGGGAGCTGTTTTTT; v_gene: TRBV6-6; j_gene: TRBJ2-2; d_gene: TRBD2; abundance: many
CDR3aa: CASSFSYRTSDEQFF; CDR3nt: TGTGCCAGCAGCTTTTCTTACAGGACTTCGGATGAGCAGTTCTTC; v_gene: TRBV7-9; j_gene: TRBJ2-1; d_gene: -; abundance: few
CDR3aa: CASSQDRGRRGANVLTF; CDR3nt: TGTGCCAGCAGCCAAGACAGGGGGCGCCGAGGGGCCAACGTCCTGACTTTC; v_gene: TRBV4-2; j_gene: TRBJ2-6; d_gene: TRBD1; abundance: many
CDR3aa: CASSLSTLNTEAFF; CDR3nt: TGTGCCAGCAGTTTATCTACCCTGAACACTGAAGCTTTCTTT; v_gene: TRBV12-3/TRBV12-4; j_gene: TRBJ1-1; d_gene: -; abundance: many
CDR3aa: CASSAPRMVHREQYF; CDR3nt: TGTGCCAGCAGCGCCCCCCGGATGGTCCATCGTGAGCAGTACTTC; v_gene: TRBV21-1; j_gene: TRBJ2-7; d_gene: -; abundance: many
CDR3aa: CATRGARLASNRQFF; CDR3nt: TGTGCCACCAGGGGGGCGCGGCTAGCTTCCAATCGGCAGTTCTTC; v_gene: TRBV24-1; j_gene: TRBJ2-1; d_gene: -; abundance: once
CDR3aa: CASSYSYDGYTF; CDR3nt: TGTGCCAGCAGTTACTCCTACGATGGCTACACCTTC; v_gene: TRBV6-2/TRBV6-3; j_gene: TRBJ1-2; d_gene: -; abundance: -
CDR3aa: CASSIIGDRNTGELFF; CDR3nt: TGTGCCAGCAGCATCATTGGAGATAGGAACACCGGGGAGCTGTTTTTT; v_gene: TRBV9; j_gene: TRBJ2-2; d_gene: -; abundance: few
CDR3aa: CASSLDAGAGGGSYEQYF; CDR3nt: TGTGCCAGCAGCTTAGATGCGGGGGCAGGGGGCGGTTCCTACGAGCAGTACTTC; v_gene: TRBV7-2; j_gene: TRBJ2-7; d_gene: -; abundance: -
CDR3aa: CASSQAQGSTDTQYF; CDR3nt: TGCGCCAGCAGCCAAGCTCAGGGTAGCACAGATACGCAGTATTTT; v_gene: TRBV4-3; j_gene: TRBJ2-3; d_gene: -; abundance: -
CDR3aa: CASSEVSGYYEQYF; CDR3nt: TGTGCCAGCAGTGAAGTTAGCGGTTACTACGAGCAGTACTTC; v_gene: TRBV2; j_gene: TRBJ2-7; d_gene: -; abundance: many
CDR3aa: CASSLNPGHHPYEQYF; CDR3nt: TGTGCCAGCAGCCTCAACCCGGGACACCACCCCTACGAGCAGTACTTC; v_gene: TRBV7-2; j_gene: TRBJ2-7; d_gene: -; abundance: -
CDR3aa: CAWSITGGKGSPLHF; CDR3nt: TGTGCCTGGAGTATTACAGGGGGCAAAGGATCACCCCTCCACTTT; v_gene: TRBV30; j_gene: TRBJ1-6; d_gene: TRBD1; abundance: few
CDR3aa: CASSLEGTSGGTQYF; CDR3nt: TGTGCCAGCAGCTTAGAAGGGACTAGCGGAGGTACGCAGTATTTT; v_gene: TRBV13; j_gene: TRBJ2-3; d_gene: TRBD2; abundance: many
CDR3aa: CASSFVGANSPGELFF; CDR3nt: TGTGCCAGCAGTTTTGTGGGGGCCAACAGTCCCGGGGAGCTGTTTTTT; v_gene: TRBV28; j_gene: TRBJ2-2; d_gene: -; abundance: -
CDR3aa: CASSQEAVGQGRRIGRNTIYF; CDR3nt: TGTGCCAGCAGCCAAGAAGCCGTAGGACAGGGTCGACGGATTGGGAGAAACACCATATATTTT; v_gene: TRBV4-2; j_gene: TRBJ1-3; d_gene: TRBD1; abundance: many
CDR3aa: CASSVPGDEQFF; CDR3nt: TGTGCCAGCAGCGTCCCGGGAGATGAGCAGTTCTTC; v_gene: TRBV9; j_gene: TRBJ2-1; d_gene: -; abundance: many
CDR3aa: CASSQPLGAEITDTQYF; CDR3nt: TGTGCCAGCAGCCAGCCACTTGGGGCAGAAATCACAGATACGCAGTATTTT; v_gene: TRBV14; j_gene: TRBJ2-3; d_gene: -; abundance: -
CDR3aa: CASSPFVGGVSYEQYF; CDR3nt: TGTGCCAGCAGCCCATTCGTCGGCGGCGTCTCCTACGAGCAGTACTTC; v_gene: TRBV14; j_gene: TRBJ2-7; d_gene: -; abundance: many
CDR3aa: CASSPGLAGVYQETQYF; CDR3nt: TGTGCCAGCAGCCCGGGACTAGCGGGGGTGTACCAAGAGACCCAGTACTTC; v_gene: TRBV7-9; j_gene: TRBJ2-5; d_gene: TRBD2; abundance: many
CDR3aa: CASSWSTTGGSTEAFF; CDR3nt: TGCGCCAGCAGCTGGTCAACTACAGGGGGCAGTACTGAAGCTTTCTTT; v_gene: TRBV5-1; j_gene: TRBJ1-1; d_gene: TRBD1; abundance: -
CDR3aa: CASSQPGQNNEQFF; CDR3nt: TGTGCCAGCAGTCAACCGGGTCAAAACAATGAGCAGTTCTTC; v_gene: TRBV6-2/TRBV6-3; j_gene: TRBJ2-1; d_gene: -; abundance: -
CDR3aa: CASSLTQGYGYTF; CDR3nt: TGTGCCAGCAGCCTGACCCAGGGCTATGGCTACACCTTC; v_gene: TRBV7-2; j_gene: TRBJ1-2; d_gene: -; abundance: -
CDR3aa: CSAWDRVTEAFF; CDR3nt: TGCAGTGCTTGGGACAGGGTGACTGAAGCTTTCTTT; v_gene: TRBV20-1; j_gene: TRBJ1-1; d_gene: TRBD1; abundance: many
CDR3aa: CASTNPRGGSYNEQFF; CDR3nt: TGTGCCAGCACCAACCCCCGCGGGGGGTCCTACAATGAGCAGTTCTTC; v_gene: TRBV6-6; j_gene: TRBJ2-1; d_gene: TRBD2; abundance: -
CDR3aa: CASSVGGTAAVSGNTIYF; CDR3nt: TGTGCCAGCAGCGTAGGCGGGACAGCCGCCGTCTCTGGAAACACCATATATTTT; v_gene: TRBV9; j_gene: TRBJ1-3; d_gene: TRBD1; abundance: few
CDR3aa: CASSARQETQYF; CDR3nt: TGTGCCAGCAGTGCCCGACAAGAGACCCAGTACTTC; v_gene: TRBV6-2/TRBV6-3; j_gene: TRBJ2-5; d_gene: -; abundance: many
CDR3aa: CASSARSGGNNEQFF; CDR3nt: TGTGCCAGCAGCGCCCGTAGCGGGGGAAACAATGAGCAGTTCTTC; v_gene: TRBV9; j_gene: TRBJ2-1; d_gene: TRBD2; abundance: many
CDR3aa: CASSLDGGATGANVLTF; CDR3nt: TGTGCCAGCAGCTTAGACGGGGGGGCGACGGGGGCCAACGTCCTGACTTTC; v_gene: TRBV7-9; j_gene: TRBJ2-6; d_gene: TRBD2; abundance: -
CDR3aa: CASSFTGDSDTQYF; CDR3nt: TGTGCCAGCAGCTTTACAGGGGACTCAGATACGCAGTATTTT; v_gene: TRBV5-5; j_gene: TRBJ2-3; d_gene: -; abundance: few
CDR3aa: CASSYSRNTEAFF; CDR3nt: TGTGCCAGCAGTTATTCACGGAACACTGAAGCTTTCTTT; v_gene: TRBV6-2/TRBV6-3; j_gene: TRBJ1-1; d_gene: -; abundance: many
CDR3aa: CAIRGSSGNTIYF; CDR3nt: TGTGCCATCAGGGGAAGCTCTGGAAACACCATATATTTT; v_gene: TRBV10-3; j_gene: TRBJ1-3; d_gene: -; abundance: many
CDR3aa: CASIGGRLNTEAFF; CDR3nt: TGTGCCAGCATCGGGGGGCGATTGAACACTGAAGCTTTCTTT; v_gene: TRBV11-1; j_gene: TRBJ1-1; d_gene: -; abundance: few
CDR3aa: CASSPRGRYEETQYF; CDR3nt: TGTGCCAGCTCACCACGCGGCAGGTATGAAGAGACCCAGTACTTC; v_gene: TRBV18; j_gene: TRBJ2-5; d_gene: -; abundance: -
CDR3aa: CASSLDGGGQPQHF; CDR3nt: TGTGCCAGCAGCTTAGACGGGGGCGGTCAGCCCCAGCATTTT; v_gene: TRBV11-2; j_gene: TRBJ1-5; d_gene: -; abundance: few
CDR3aa: CSARDPGVSSYEQYF; CDR3nt: TGCAGTGCTAGAGATCCAGGGGTCAGCTCCTACGAGCAGTACTTC; v_gene: TRBV20-1; j_gene: TRBJ2-7; d_gene: -; abundance: -
CDR3aa: CAMGLEGNQPQHF; CDR3nt: TGTGCGATGGGGCTCGAGGGCAATCAGCCCCAGCATTTT; v_gene: TRBV28; j_gene: TRBJ1-5; d_gene: -; abundance: many
CDR3aa: CASSISGLHQPQHF; CDR3nt: TGTGCCAGCAGTATTTCGGGGTTACATCAGCCCCAGCATTTT; v_gene: TRBV6-5; j_gene: TRBJ1-5; d_gene: -; abundance: many
CDR3aa: CASSTRQTMQETQYF; CDR3nt: TGTGCCAGCAGTACTCGACAGACAATGCAAGAGACCCAGTACTTC; v_gene: TRBV6-2/TRBV6-3; j_gene: TRBJ2-5; d_gene: -; abundance: many
CDR3aa: CASSPTGDYGYTF; CDR3nt: TGTGCCAGCAGTCCGACAGGTGATTATGGCTACACCTTC; v_gene: TRBV6-2/TRBV6-3; j_gene: TRBJ1-2; d_gene: -; abundance: many
CDR3aa: CASSEDFGVITEAFF; CDR3nt: TGTGCCAGCAGTGAAGATTTTGGGGTTATCACTGAAGCTTTCTTT; v_gene: TRBV6-1; j_gene: TRBJ1-1; d_gene: -; abundance: few
CDR3aa: CASSLGIGGGELFF; CDR3nt: TGTGCCAGCAGCTTAGGGATTGGCGGCGGCGAGCTGTTTTTT; v_gene: TRBV7-2; j_gene: TRBJ2-2; d_gene: -; abundance: many
CDR3aa: CAWSRGDSYPEQYF; CDR3nt: TGTGCCTGGAGTCGCGGGGATTCTTACCCCGAGCAGTACTTC; v_gene: TRBV30; j_gene: TRBJ2-7; d_gene: -; abundance: -
CDR3aa: CASSKDQLAGGPQETQYF; CDR3nt: TGTGCCAGCAGCAAAGACCAACTAGCGGGGGGTCCCCAAGAGACCCAGTACTTC; v_gene: TRBV7-9; j_gene: TRBJ2-5; d_gene: TRBD2; abundance: few
CDR3aa: CASSTLAGGADTQYF; CDR3nt: TGTGCCAGCAGCACCTTAGCGGGGGGCGCGGATACGCAGTATTTT; v_gene: TRBV5-4; j_gene: TRBJ2-3; d_gene: TRBD2; abundance: -
CDR3aa: CASSQSLAGSRELFF; CDR3nt: TGCGCCAGCAGCCAATCCTTGGCGGGGTCGAGGGAGCTGTTTTTT; v_gene: TRBV4-1; j_gene: TRBJ2-2; d_gene: -; abundance: -
CDR3aa: CASRRWDPAQMRYEQYF; CDR3nt: TGTGCCAGCAGAAGGTGGGACCCCGCTCAGATGCGATACGAGCAGTACTTC; v_gene: TRBV28; j_gene: TRBJ2-7; d_gene: -; abundance: -
CDR3aa: CAAAGMKGASTDTQYF; CDR3nt: TGTGCCGCCGCGGGGATGAAGGGGGCTAGCACAGATACGCAGTATTTT; v_gene: TRBV6-2/TRBV6-3; j_gene: TRBJ2-3; d_gene: -; abundance: -
CDR3aa: CASSFGSGGPGTGELFF; CDR3nt: TGTGCCAGCAGCTTCGGTAGCGGGGGGCCGGGCACCGGGGAGCTGTTTTTT; v_gene: TRBV11-3; j_gene: TRBJ2-2; d_gene: TRBD2; abundance: few
CDR3aa: CASSLGDLNEAFF; CDR3nt: TGTGCCAGCAGCTTAGGGGATCTCAATGAAGCTTTCTTT; v_gene: TRBV11-2; j_gene: TRBJ1-1; d_gene: -; abundance: many
CDR3aa: CSASSGTSGYNEQFF; CDR3nt: TGCAGTGCTAGCTCCGGGACTAGCGGATACAATGAGCAGTTCTTC; v_gene: TRBV20-1; j_gene: TRBJ2-1; d_gene: TRBD2; abundance: -
CDR3aa: CASSLSSGVPDTQYF; CDR3nt: TGTGCCAGCAGCTTAAGTAGCGGGGTACCAGATACGCAGTATTTT; v_gene: TRBV7-2; j_gene: TRBJ2-3; d_gene: TRBD2; abundance: many